This TCR beta chain was observed in a study of shared clonotypes between healthy human individuals. The sample holds a few counts of this clone. Libraries were prepared by immunoSEQ multiplex PCR; TCRdb keeps only in-frame clonotypes and omits some of them. The data show a few million clones, roughly 90% seen once. The receptor's source is a man aged 18 to 30 in good health. Some clones in this sample may be carry-over from other donors' samples. Source material: naive CD4+ T cells from PBMCs. Regarding subset: CD45RA+ positively selected.

The CDR3 bases are TGCGCCAGCAGCTCGACTAGCGGGAGCCCTGATGGCCCTGGGGCCAACGTCCTGACTTTC. Its protein product is CASSSTSGSPDGPGANVLTF. This chain connects TRBV5-1 to TRBJ2-6; 12 nucleotides align to TRBD2. This CDR3 is built from 20 residues. The V gene's germline CDR1 is SGHRS and CDR2 YFSETQ. V gave up 3 bases and J gave up 2 bases; unmatched junction bases: 12.